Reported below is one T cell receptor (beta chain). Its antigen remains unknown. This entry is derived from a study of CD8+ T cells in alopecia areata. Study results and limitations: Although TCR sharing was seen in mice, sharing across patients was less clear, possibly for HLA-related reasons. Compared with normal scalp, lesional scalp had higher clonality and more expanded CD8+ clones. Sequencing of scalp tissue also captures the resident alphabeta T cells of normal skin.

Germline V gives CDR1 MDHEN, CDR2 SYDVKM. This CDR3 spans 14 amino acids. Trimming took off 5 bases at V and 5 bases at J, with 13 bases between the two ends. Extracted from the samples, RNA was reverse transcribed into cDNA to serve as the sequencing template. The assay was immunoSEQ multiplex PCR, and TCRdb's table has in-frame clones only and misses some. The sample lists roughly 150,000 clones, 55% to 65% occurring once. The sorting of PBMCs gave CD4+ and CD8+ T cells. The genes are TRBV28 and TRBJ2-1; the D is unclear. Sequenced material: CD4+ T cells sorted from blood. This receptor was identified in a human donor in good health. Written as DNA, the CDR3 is TGTGCCAGCAGTCCTCGCCCCCCAGACAATGAGCAGTTCTTC. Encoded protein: CASSPRPPDNEQFF.